The 13 T cell receptor beta chains below come from one sample, sequenced in a study of Ad26.COV2.S vaccination and SARS-CoV-2 variants. Treatment meaning: about 20 received Ad26.COV2.S at low or high dose, single or two shots; 5 received placebo; per-sample allocation not given. Sampling took place 63 days after the first vaccine or placebo injection. TCRdb's table, derived via immunoSEQ multiplex PCR, lists solely in-frame clones and lacks some. The sample records some 500,000 clones, about 91% being singletons. The sequences come from peripheral blood, collected in a trial of Ad26.COV2.S vaccine versus placebo. Source of these receptors: a person between 18 and 60 years old who received the Ad26.COV2.S COVID-19 vaccine or a placebo.

This clone came up a few times. V gene TRBV10-3 combines with J gene TRBJ2-1; TRBD2 matches 11 bases. CDR1 and CDR2 from the germline V gene are ENHRY and SYGVKD. The V and J ends lost 2 bases and 6 bases, in that order; junction bases with no gene match: 3. The CDR3 totals 15 residues. CDR3 nucleotide sequence: TGTGCCATCAGTGAGCAACTAGCGGGAGCCAATGAGCAGTTCTTC. It is translated as CAISEQLAGANEQFF.

This clone was counted between two and nine times. V gene TRBV11-3 combines with J gene TRBJ1-2; D possibly corresponds to TRBD1 (6 bases). V lost 5 bases and J lost 4, with 14 bases in between. Germline V CDR1 and CDR2: SGHNT, YENEEA. The CDR3 contains 14 residues. CDR3 nucleotide sequence: TGTGCCAGCAGCCTCACACAGGGTTCCTATGGCTACACCTTC. Translating gives CASSLTQGSYGYTF.

This chain uses TRBV5-6 with TRBJ1-3, with a weak D call TRBD1 (5 bases). The V end was cut by 4 bases, the J end by 6 bases, with 17 bases between. CDR3 length: 15 amino acids. Germline V lookup: CDR1 SGHDT, CDR2 YYEEEE. Here the CDR3 reads CASSLGGLMVNTIYF. The CDR3 DNA follows: TGTGCCAGCAGCCTCGGGGGGTTAATGGTAAACACCATATATTTT.

The chain recombines TRBV6-5 with TRBJ2-1; 8 nucleotides match TRBD2. Losses at the gene ends were 4 bases for V and 2 bases for J; bases not matched to a gene: 7. Germline CDR1 and CDR2: MNHEY and SVGAGI. This CDR3 is 16 amino acids long. CDR3 amino acids: CASSSRLARTYNEQFF. The CDR3 region has the DNA TGTGCCAGCAGTTCCAGACTAGCGAGAACCTACAATGAGCAGTTCTTC.

The chain has TRBV5-1 and TRBJ2-5, with D uncertain. This CDR3 contains 15 residues. The germline V and J ends were trimmed by 4 bases and 2 bases, with 15 bases remaining between them. Germline loops: CDR1 SGHRS, CDR2 YFSETQ. Written as DNA, the CDR3 is TGCGCCAGCAGCACCCTGCTAAGCGTTCAAGAGACCCAGTACTTC. Its translation is CASSTLLSVQETQYF.

This rearrangement joins TRBV6-2 or TRBV6-3 to TRBJ2-1; 7 bases match TRBD1. CDR1 is MNHEY, CDR2 SVGEGT, per germline. After removal of 4 bases from V and 7 bases from J, the junction contained 4 bases not matched to a gene. The CDR3 consists of 13 residues. The CDR3 nucleotides are TGTGCCAGCAGTTCTCTCAGGGGGAATGAGCAGTTCTTC. Its protein product is CASSSLRGNEQFF.

V usage is TRBV19 and J usage is TRBJ2-3; D is uncertain. The CDR3 extends over 15 amino acids. Germline assignment: CDR1 LNHDA and CDR2 SQIVND (reference sequence). The V end lost 1 base, the J end lost 5 bases, and 13 bases lay between the germline ends. CDR3 residues: CASSIVPGKVDTQYF. The CDR3, as DNA: TGTGCCAGTAGTATAGTTCCTGGTAAGGTAGATACGCAGTATTTT.

The chain is built from TRBV5-1 and TRBJ2-1, with 12 bases fitting TRBD2. CDR3 size: 19 residues. In germline, CDR1 is SGHRS, CDR2 YFSETQ. With V trimmed by 1 base and J by 5 bases, 13 bases remained unmatched. The CDR3 DNA reads TGCGCCAGCAGCTTGTCTAGCGGGGGGGACGGAGGTCGGAACAATGAGCAGTTCTTC. Translating gives CASSLSSGGDGGRNNEQFF.

With regard to this clone: One end of the junction is discordant with germline, which a read error may explain. The chain has TRBV19 and TRBJ1-2; 7 bases align to TRBD1. Germline loops: CDR1 LNHDA, CDR2 SQIVND (reference sequence). The CDR3 totals 15 residues. CDR3: CASTPIGTVIYGYRF. The CDR3 coding sequence is TGTGCCAGTACCCCTATTGGGACAGTCATCTATGGCTACAGGTTC.

V is TRBV7-9 and J is TRBJ1-1; a weak D match, TRBD1 (6 bases). Germline loops: CDR1 SEHNR, CDR2 FQNEAQ (reference sequence). With 5 bases removed from V and 1 base from J, the gap between germline ends came to 11 bases. The CDR3 is made up of 14 amino acids. The CDR3 spells CASSLWGQNTEAFF. CDR3 DNA sequence: TGTGCCAGCAGCCTCTGGGGACAGAACACTGAAGCTTTCTTT. The whole variable domain, filled in from reference TRBV7-9 and TRBJ1-1, reads DTGVSQNPRHKITKRGQNVTFRCDPISEHNRLYWYRQTLGQGPEFLTYFQNEAQLEKSRLLSDRFSAERPKGSFSTLEIQRTEQGDSAMYLCASSLWGQNTEAFFGQGTRLTVV.

V and J are TRBV4-2 and TRBJ2-2; D is perhaps TRBD2 (6 bases). The CDR3 runs to 12 residues. With 3 bases removed from V and 7 bases from J, the gap between germline ends came to 6 bases. CDR1 is LGHNA and CDR2 is YNFKEQ in the germline V gene. The CDR3 DNA reads as TGTGCCAGCAGCCAGGAGGGCGGGGAGCTGTTTTTT. Translating gives CASSQEGGELFF.

This clone was detected only once. The chain joins TRBV10-3 to TRBJ1-4; no clear D gene. Germline loops: CDR1 ENHRY, CDR2 SYGVKD. Trimming stripped 6 bases from V and 0 bases from J, with 11 bases between. The CDR3 is 15 residues long. In nucleotides, the CDR3 is TGTGCCATCAGCAGCACCTTCGCAACTAATGAAAAACTGTTTTTT. It specifies CAISSTFATNEKLFF.

The rearrangement uses TRBV2 and TRBJ2-7; TRBD2 is a possible D gene (6 bases). Per the germline V gene, CDR1 is SNHLY and CDR2 is FYNNEI. This CDR3 is built from 12 residues. V gave up 6 bases and J gave up 6 bases, with 12 bases separating them. The DNA for the CDR3 is TGTGCCAGCAGCCCAATGGGGGGCGAGCAGTACTTC. Its protein product is CASSPMGGEQYF.